The clone carrying this T cell receptor (beta chain) has a handful of counts. The antigen remains unidentified. From RNA, the CDR3 regions of TCR beta chains were amplified and sequenced. The authors performed first-round RT-PCR with HTBI primers and then a second-round multiplex PCR. TCRdb processed the multiplex PCR reads anew with MiXCR; each CDR3 protein has one entry. The sample shows 500,000 to 700,000 distinct CDR3 sequences, 20% to 25% of them seen only once. The data were taken from a study of Graves' ophthalmopathy and Graves' hyperthyroidism. Whole-study findings and limits: Ophthalmopathy progression prediction by the model yielded a sensitivity of 60% to 71% and a specificity of about 72%. Detected in blood as well were most expanded thyroid clonotypes with frequency above 0.001.

Stable hyperthyroidism meant no progression to ophthalmopathy within 18 months of follow-up. Among the exclusions were patients with other autoimmune diseases, uncontrolled infections, pregnancy or lactation. The V gene's germline CDR1 is DFQATT and CDR2 SNEGSKA (reference sequence). There are 14 residues in the CDR3. With V trimmed by 1 base and J by 7 bases, 7 bases remained unmatched. The TCR originated in a woman aged 18 to 35 with stable Graves' hyperthyroidism. Some clones in this sample may be carry-over from other donors' samples. V gene TRBV20-1 combines with J gene TRBJ2-5; 9 bases match TRBD1. Material for sequencing was peripheral blood. The CDR3 reads CSARGTGDYMTQYF. CDR3 coding DNA: TGCAGTGCTAGAGGGACAGGGGATTATATGACCCAGTACTTC.